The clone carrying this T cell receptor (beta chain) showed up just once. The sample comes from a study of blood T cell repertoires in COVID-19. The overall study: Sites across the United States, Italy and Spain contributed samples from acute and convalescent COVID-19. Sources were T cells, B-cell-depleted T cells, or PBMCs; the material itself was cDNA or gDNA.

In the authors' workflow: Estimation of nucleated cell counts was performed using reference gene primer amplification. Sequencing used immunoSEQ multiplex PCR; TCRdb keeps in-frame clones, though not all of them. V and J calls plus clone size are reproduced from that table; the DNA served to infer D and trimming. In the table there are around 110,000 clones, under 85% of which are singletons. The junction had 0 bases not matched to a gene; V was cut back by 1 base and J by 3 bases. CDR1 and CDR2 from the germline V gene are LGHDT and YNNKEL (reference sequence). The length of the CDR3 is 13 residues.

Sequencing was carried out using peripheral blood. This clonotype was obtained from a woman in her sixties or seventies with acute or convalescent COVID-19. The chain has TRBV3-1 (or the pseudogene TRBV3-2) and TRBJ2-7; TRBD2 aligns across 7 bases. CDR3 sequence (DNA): TGTGCCAGCAGCCAAGGGGGGGGCTACGAGCAGTACTTC. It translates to CASSQGGGYEQYF.